This entry lists 27 T cell receptor beta chains sequenced from one sample in a study of cytomegalovirus exposure and HLA in healthy donors (dated by TCRdb to about 2017). The library was made by the immunoSEQ multiplex PCR assay. TCRdb obtained this table from immuneACCESS and retained in-frame rearrangements with V and J assigned. These tables miss some clones; where compared with another copy, unresolved V genes account for less than half of the shortfall, and the remainder is unexplained. For this sample there are approximately 270,000 clones; 85% to 90% appear just once. The ten largest clones capture roughly 0.4% of the sample. The sequenced sample was PBMCs. These receptors all come from a woman aged 18-35 years in good health and CMV-seronegative.

This rearrangement joins TRBV7-9 to TRBJ2-7, with D unclear. Germline V gene data show CDR1 as SEHNR and CDR2 as FQNEAQ (reference sequence). Trimming pared 5 bases from V and 6 bases from J, leaving 20 bases between. The CDR3 is 15 residues long. The CDR3 spells CASSPANYRSVEQYF. The DNA of the CDR3 is TGTGCCAGCAGCCCGGCCAACTACCGGAGCGTCGAGCAGTACTTC.

The table lists this clone with a count of one. The chain uses TRBV5-1 and TRBJ2-5; D may be TRBD2 (5 bases). V lost 3 bases and J lost 0, with 9 bases in between. Germline V gives CDR1 SGHRS, CDR2 YFSETQ. The CDR3 has 14 amino acids. The CDR3 coding sequence is TGCGCCAGCAGCTGGGGAGCAGACCAAGAGACCCAGTACTTC. Amino acid sequence: CASSWGADQETQYF.

The chain is built from TRBV28 and TRBJ1-2; 8 bases are shared with TRBD1. Germline trimming cut 2 bases from V and 4 bases from J; bases unmatched to any gene: 6. CDR1 is MDHEN, CDR2 SYDVKM, per germline. The CDR3 sequence is 15 residues long. CDR3 in amino acids: CASSLPDRAVYGYTF. The DNA of the CDR3 is TGTGCCAGCAGTTTACCGGACAGGGCCGTCTATGGCTACACCTTC.

The rearrangement links TRBV6-6 to TRBJ2-7; 7 bases match TRBD1. V was pared by 6 bases and J by 4 bases, with 6 bases of the junction left unmatched. CDR1 MNHNY and CDR2 SVGAGI come from the germline V gene (reference sequence). The CDR3 covers 13 residues. The CDR3 sequence: CASSLGQSYEQYV. The DNA of the CDR3 is TGTGCCAGCAGCTTGGGACAGTCGTACGAGCAGTACGTC.

V gene TRBV6-6 combines with J gene TRBJ2-1; D might be TRBD1 (6 bases). Germline V gene data show CDR1 as MNHNY and CDR2 as SVGAGI (reference sequence). V lost 8 bases, J lost 5 bases, and 19 bases lay in between. The CDR3 covers 15 residues. The DNA for the CDR3 is TGTGCCAGCGCGATCCGGCAGGGGAGCAACAATGAGCAGTTCTTC. Translation: CASAIRQGSNNEQFF.

V usage is TRBV30 and J usage is TRBJ1-1; TRBD1 agrees at 10 bases. CDR3 length equals 14 residues. CDR1 and CDR2 (germline): GTSNPN, SVGIG (reference sequence). Trimming cost V 3 bases and J 0 bases; bases outside gene matches: 1. The CDR3 region has the DNA TGTGCCTGGAGAGACAGGGGGCTGAACACTGAAGCTTTCTTT. Its translation: CAWRDRGLNTEAFF.

The CDR3 region is CSAIAGELFF. CDR3 nucleotides: TGCAGTGCAATAGCCGGGGAGCTGTTTTTT. The V and J genes are TRBV20-1 and TRBJ2-2; no reliable D call. The CDR3 runs to 10 residues. Germline CDR1 DFQATT, CDR2 SNEGSKA (reference sequence). Trimming pared 6 bases from V and 6 bases from J, leaving 5 bases between.

The chain is built from TRBV10-1 and TRBJ1-4; TRBD1 aligns across 7 bases. In germline, CDR1 is WNHNN, CDR2 SYGVQD (reference sequence). This CDR3 has 13 residues. V was pared by 4 bases and J by 10 bases, with 6 bases of the junction left unmatched. For the CDR3, the DNA is TGCGCCAGCAGTGGGACAGGCCCAGGAAAACTGTTTTTT. This encodes CASSGTGPGKLFF.

The sample holds a few counts of this clone. V is TRBV12-1 and J is TRBJ2-7; the table names TRBD2, a call not compared with the DNA. TRBV12-1 is a known pseudogene. The CDR3 sequence is 12 residues long. CDR3 nucleotides: TGTGCCAGCAGCTTAGGGAGGGACGAGCAGTACGTC. Its protein is CASSLGRDEQYV.

The rearrangement links TRBV30 to TRBJ2-5; D is ambiguous. Trimming took off 4 bases at V and 5 bases at J, with 11 bases between the two ends. The CDR3 sequence is 12 residues long. The germline CDR1 and CDR2 sequences are GTSNPN and SVGIG (reference sequence). The CDR3: CAWTTLGETQYF. DNA for the CDR3: TGTGCCTGGACGACCCTCGGGGAGACCCAGTACTTC.

The chain uses TRBV5-6 and TRBJ2-7; TRBD1 matches at 8 bases. Germline CDR1 and CDR2: SGHDT and YYEEEE. The CDR3 runs to 16 residues. With V trimmed by 0 bases and J by 5 bases, 10 bases remained unmatched. CDR3 loop: CASSLATPDRGNEQYV. The CDR3 DNA sequence: TGTGCCAGCAGCTTGGCCACCCCAGACAGGGGCAACGAGCAGTACGTC.

This chain links TRBV27 with TRBJ2-7, with 8 positions matching TRBD1. Per germline, CDR1 MNHEY and CDR2 SMNVEV (reference sequence). The CDR3 spans 15 residues. J lost 2 bases, V lost 5 bases, and 8 bases had no gene match. This CDR3 reads CASSDRDRYPYEQYV. The CDR3 coding sequence is TGTGCCAGCAGTGACCGGGACAGGTACCCCTACGAGCAGTACGTC.

V gene TRBV7-8 combines with J gene TRBJ1-1; TRBD1 matches 8 bases. Germline V CDR1 and CDR2: SGHVS, FQNEAQ. CDR3 length: 14 amino acids. The J segment lost 2 bases and the V segment lost 5 bases, leaving 4 bases of the junction unmatched. Here the CDR3 reads CASSATGDNTEAFF. The CDR3 DNA reads as TGTGCCAGCAGCGCGACAGGGGATAACACTGAAGCTTTCTTT.

To note about this clone: The same CDR3 also results from other DNA sequences found in this sample. CDR3 loop: CASSLGPEAFF. Here the CDR3 DNA reads TGTGCCAGCAGCTTGGGGCCCGAAGCTTTCTTT. V is TRBV5-4 and J is TRBJ1-1, with unresolved D. V lost 0 bases to trimming and J lost 8 bases, with 5 bases between them. The CDR3 spans 11 residues. Germline CDR1 is SGHNT and CDR2 is YYREEE (reference sequence).

The chain has TRBV18 and TRBJ2-2; D gene ambiguous. CDR1 is KGHSH and CDR2 is LQKENI in the germline V gene. V lost 0 bases to trimming and J lost 4 bases, with 3 bases between them. There are 13 residues in the CDR3. Here the CDR3 reads CASSPPSTGELFF. DNA of the CDR3: TGTGCCAGCTCACCACCGAGCACCGGGGAGCTGTTTTTT.

In this sample, this clone turned up once. The sample has other DNA sequences that encode this CDR3 too. This sequence joins TRBV5-1 and TRBJ2-2, with TRBD1 identical over 9 bases. V was pared by 3 bases and J by 1 base, with 1 base of the junction left unmatched. The CDR3 is made up of 15 amino acids. Germline CDR1 SGHRS, CDR2 YFSETQ. The CDR3 DNA reads TGCGCCAGCAGCTCGGGACAGGGGAACACCGGGGAGCTGTTTTTT. Its protein is CASSSGQGNTGELFF. The complete variable domain, with remaining parts taken from reference TRBV5-1 and TRBJ2-2, reads KAGVTQTPRYLIKTRGQQVTLSCSPISGHRSVSWYQQTPGQGLQFLFEYFSETQRNKGNFPGRFSGRQFSNSRSEMNVSTLELGDSALYLCASSSGQGNTGELFFGEGSRLTVL.

This chain uses TRBV4-1 with TRBJ1-1; TRBD1 aligns across 9 bases. The ends lost 3 bases at V and 3 bases at J; junction bases unmatched: 2. Germline V gene lookup returns CDR1 MGHRA and CDR2 YSYEKL. The CDR3 runs to 14 residues. CDR3 sequence (DNA): TGCGCCAGCAGCCATGGGACAGGGTACACTGAAGCTTTCTTT. It codes for CASSHGTGYTEAFF.

The J gene is TRBJ1-1, the V gene TRBV10-3; TRBD1 agrees at 8 bases. The CDR3 is made up of 15 amino acids. The trim removed 2 bases at V and 1 base at J, leaving 3 bases unmatched. The V gene's germline CDR1 is ENHRY and CDR2 SYGVKD. The CDR3: CAISEADRGNTEAFF. CDR3 DNA: TGTGCCATCAGTGAGGCAGACAGGGGGAACACTGAAGCTTTCTTT.

This clone was seen more than once but under ten times. J is TRBJ1-2 and V is TRBV30; D perhaps matches TRBD1 (5 bases). Trimming left V 2 bases short and J 1 base short, with 11 bases between. CDR1 is GTSNPN, CDR2 SVGIG, per germline (reference sequence). The CDR3 consists of 14 residues. Here the CDR3 DNA reads TGTGCCTGGAGTCCGACAGCCTTTAACTATGGCTACACCTTC. Protein: CAWSPTAFNYGYTF.

The chain links TRBV27 to TRBJ2-3; the D gene is possibly TRBD1 (5 bases). Germline CDR1 and CDR2: MNHEY and SMNVEV (reference sequence). Trimming left V 3 bases short and J 2 bases short, with 12 bases between. The CDR3 is 15 amino acids. The CDR3 DNA sequence: TGTGCCAGCAGTTTTATGGGGCCCGTCACAGATACGCAGTATTTT. Translated: CASSFMGPVTDTQYF.

CDR3 sequence (DNA): TGTGCCAGCAGCGTAGGAGGCTCAGGGGGCGCGGGCTACGAGCAGTACTTC. Its protein product is CASSVGGSGGAGYEQYF. The rearrangement joins TRBV9 to TRBJ2-7; 8 nucleotides line up with TRBD1. The CDR3 length is 17 residues. The germline V gene encodes CDR1 SGDLS and CDR2 YYNGEE. Trimming at V came to 0 bases and at J to 3 bases, leaving 11 bases not matched to a gene.

DNA of the CDR3: TGTGCCAGCAGCTTAGTGACAGGGAATGAAAAACTGTTTTTT. This codes for CASSLVTGNEKLFF. This chain uses TRBV7-8 with TRBJ1-4; TRBD1 agrees at 7 bases. Germline loops: CDR1 SGHVS, CDR2 FQNEAQ. The CDR3 is 14 residues long. After removal of 1 base from V and 5 bases from J, the junction contained 1 base not matched to a gene.

CDR3 bases: TGTGCCAGCAGTTACAGGGGTAGCGGTTACAATGAGCAGTTCTTC. Translating gives CASSYRGSGYNEQFF. The chain has TRBV6-5 and TRBJ2-1; TRBD2 is a possible D gene (6 bases). V was cut by 2 bases and J by 4 bases, with 12 bases left in between. Germline V gives CDR1 MNHEY, CDR2 SVGAGI. CDR3 length equals 15 residues.

Remarks on this clone: The sample contains more than one DNA sequence encoding this CDR3. The genes are TRBV6-5 and TRBJ1-1; D not certain. This CDR3 region has 14 residues. CDR1 is MNHEY, CDR2 SVGAGI, per germline. Trimming shortened V by 0 bases and J by 1 base, and 6 bases separated the two germline ends. CDR3 amino acids: CASSYSGGNTEAFF. CDR3 sequence (DNA): TGTGCCAGCAGTTACTCGGGAGGGAACACTGAAGCTTTCTTT.

The chain recombines TRBV30 with TRBJ1-5, with D possibly matching TRBD1 (5 bases). CDR1 is GTSNPN, CDR2 SVGIG, per germline (reference sequence). The CDR3 has 19 amino acids. V dropped 0 bases and J dropped 7 bases, with 28 bases sitting between them. DNA for the CDR3: TGTGCCTGGAGTGTACCCCGGGGGGTTGTTATGGACTTTCCCCAGCCCCAGCATTTT. It specifies CAWSVPRGVVMDFPQPQHF.

V is TRBV14 and J is TRBJ1-1, with TRBD1 as a possible D gene (5 bases). Germline loops: CDR1 SGHDN, CDR2 FVKESK. Trimming pared 1 base from V and 11 bases from J, leaving 11 bases between. The CDR3 covers 12 residues. DNA of the CDR3: TGTGCCAGCAGCCAAGGGGGCATCGGGGCTTTCTTT. Translated, it gives CASSQGGIGAFF. Full variable domain (rest looked up from reference TRBV14 and TRBJ1-1): EAGVTQFPSHSVIEKGQTVTLRCDPISGHDNLYWYRRVMGKEIKFLLHFVKESKQDESGMPNNRFLAERTGGTYSTLKVQPAELEDSGVYFCASSQGGIGAFFGQGTRLTVV.

The rearrangement uses TRBV5-1 and TRBJ2-3; 11 bases line up with TRBD2. The V segment lost 4 bases and the J segment 1 base; nucleotides outside the gene matches: 5. There are 16 residues in the CDR3. Germline loops: CDR1 SGHRS, CDR2 YFSETQ. The CDR3: CASSRGLADGTDTQYF. CDR3 sequence (DNA): TGCGCCAGCAGCCGGGGACTAGCGGACGGCACAGATACGCAGTATTTT.